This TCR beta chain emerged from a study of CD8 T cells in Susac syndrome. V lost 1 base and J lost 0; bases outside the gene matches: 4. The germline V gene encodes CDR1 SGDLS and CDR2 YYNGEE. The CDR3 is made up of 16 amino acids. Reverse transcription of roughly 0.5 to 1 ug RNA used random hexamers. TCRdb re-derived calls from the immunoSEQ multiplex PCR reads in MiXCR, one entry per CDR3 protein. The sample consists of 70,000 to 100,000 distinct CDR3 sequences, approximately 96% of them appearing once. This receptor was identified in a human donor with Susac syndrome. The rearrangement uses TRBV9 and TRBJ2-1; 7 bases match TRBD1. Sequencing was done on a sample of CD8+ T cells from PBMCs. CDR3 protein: CASSVSGQSSYNEQFF. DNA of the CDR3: TGTGCCAGCAGCGTATCGGGACAGAGCTCCTACAATGAGCAGTTCTTC.